Listed below are T cell receptor beta chains from one sample, sequenced in a study of blood T cell repertoires in COVID-19. Assay: immunoSEQ multiplex PCR; the TCRdb copy retains only in-frame clones and omits some. This table holds some 530,000 clones, approximately 85% found once. The material sequenced was peripheral blood. The receptors were gathered from a human donor in a cohort sampled during active COVID-19. The CDR3 runs from the conserved cysteine through the conserved F or W. D genes are given only for firm matches. Size tells how often a clone was seen (once, few, many) or the class of an expanded clone, and some rows leave it out.

>TRBJ1-6|many|TRBV9|NA
CASSPEDPRDNNSPLHF
TGTGCCAGCAGCCCTGAGGATCCGAGGGATAATAATTCACCCCTCCACTTT
>TRBJ1-1|NA|TRBV11-3|TRBD1
CASSEQGSSTEAFF
TGTGCCAGCAGCGAACAGGGGTCCTCCACTGAAGCTTTCTTT
>TRBJ2-5|NA|TRBV5-8|NA
CASSLGGGNF
TGTGCCAGCAGCTTAGGAGGAGGGAACTTC
>TRBJ1-2|NA|TRBV7-8|NA
CASSPPAGFGYTF
TGTGCCAGCAGCCCCCCGGCAGGGTTTGGCTACACCTTC
>TRBJ2-5|NA|TRBV5-1|TRBD1
CASRPGTGSETQYF
TGCGCCAGCAGACCCGGGACAGGGTCGGAGACCCAGTACTTC
>TRBJ2-6|NA|TRBV18|NA
CASSLRGKNSGANVLTF
TGTGCCAGCTCCCTCAGGGGTAAAAACTCTGGGGCCAACGTCCTGACTTTC
>TRBJ2-7|NA|TRBV12-3/TRBV12-4|NA
CASGGYEQYF
TGTGCCTCCGGGGGCTACGAGCAGTACTTC
>TRBJ2-7|NA|TRBV6-6|TRBD2
CASSPYYTSGKMDEQYF
TGTGCCAGCAGTCCCTATTACACTAGCGGAAAAATGGACGAGCAGTACTTC
>TRBJ1-4|NA|TRBV5-1|NA
CASSETPRRRLFF
TGCGCCAGCAGCGAAACGCCGCGGAGAAGGCTGTTTTTT
>TRBJ1-4|NA|TRBV18|TRBD1
CASSLDRVPNEKLFF
TGTGCCAGCTCACTCGACAGGGTCCCCAATGAAAAACTGTTTTTT
>TRBJ1-2|NA|TRBV6-5|TRBD1
CASSPTDRGGYTF
TGTGCCAGCAGTCCTACGGACAGGGGAGGCTACACCTTC
>TRBJ1-5|NA|TRBV19|NA
CASSIGPPGSNQPQHF
TGTGCCAGTAGTATAGGCCCCCCAGGGAGCAATCAGCCCCAGCATTTT
>TRBJ2-7|NA|TRBV4-3|NA
CASSQDPGGRYEQYF
TGCGCCAGCAGCCAAGATCCGGGGGGCCGCTACGAGCAGTACTTC
>TRBJ2-2|NA|TRBV6-2/TRBV6-3|TRBD2
CASSTGLAGITGELFF
TGTGCCAGCAGTACGGGACTAGCGGGAATCACCGGGGAGCTGTTTTTT
>TRBJ1-1|NA|TRBV28|NA
CASSLSTTEAFF
TGTGCCAGCAGTTTGAGTACCACTGAAGCTTTCTTT
>TRBJ1-1|NA|TRBV5-4|NA
CASSLAGGAEAFF
TGTGCCAGCAGCTTGGCCGGGGGAGCTGAAGCTTTCTTT
>TRBJ2-7|few|TRBV9|TRBD1
CASSVGLGQGTDEQYF
TGTGCCAGCAGCGTAGGTTTGGGACAGGGGACCGACGAGCAGTACTTC
>TRBJ1-1|NA|TRBV28|NA
CASSPQGFRPMNTEAFF
TGTGCCAGCAGTCCCCAGGGTTTCCGGCCTATGAACACTGAAGCTTTCTTT
>TRBJ2-3|NA|TRBV4-1|NA
CASSQVGVADTQYF
TGCGCCAGCAGCCAAGTAGGAGTGGCAGATACGCAGTATTTT
>TRBJ2-5|NA|TRBV12-5|TRBD2
CASGLGLAGVRETQYF
TGTGCTAGTGGTTTGGGGCTAGCGGGAGTACGGGAGACCCAGTACTTC
>TRBJ2-2|once|TRBV5-1|TRBD2
CASSLVGGTNTGELFF
TGCGCCAGCAGCTTGGTCGGGGGGACGAACACCGGGGAGCTGTTTTTT
>TRBJ2-1|NA|TRBV10-1|TRBD2
CASSESGRAFHEQFF
TGCGCCAGCAGTGAGAGCGGGAGGGCCTTCCATGAGCAGTTCTTC
>TRBJ2-1|NA|TRBV15|NA
CATSRGPSTSGNERFF
TGTGCCACCAGCAGAGGACCCAGTACCAGCGGCAATGAGCGGTTCTTC
>TRBJ1-2|NA|TRBV30|TRBD1
CAWSYGQGDGYTF
TGTGCCTGGAGTTACGGACAGGGGGATGGCTACACCTTC
>TRBJ2-7|NA|TRBV5-4|NA
CASSLNGGTDEQYF
TGTGCCAGCAGCTTGAATGGCGGGACAGACGAGCAGTACTTC
>TRBJ2-7|NA|TRBV10-2|TRBD1
CASRRDRGIAGTSEQYF
TGCGCCAGCAGAAGGGACAGGGGGATTGCCGGGACTAGCGAGCAGTACTTC
>TRBJ1-2|NA|TRBV19|TRBD1
CASSYRGPELHYGYTF
TGTGCCAGTAGTTACAGGGGGCCGGAGTTGCACTATGGCTACACCTTC
>TRBJ1-1|NA|TRBV5-5|NA
CASSSRPEPNTEAFF
TGTGCCAGCAGCTCTAGACCTGAGCCGAACACTGAAGCTTTCTTT
>TRBJ1-6|few|TRBV2|NA
CARPGGSEDSPLHF
TGTGCCAGGCCGGGGGGAAGTGAAGATTCACCCCTCCACTTT
>TRBJ1-4|NA|TRBV4-2|NA
CASSQEVRGSTNEKLFF
TGTGCCAGCAGCCAAGAGGTTCGCGGATCAACTAATGAAAAACTGTTTTTT
>TRBJ1-1|NA|TRBV21-1|NA
CASSVGLYINTEAFF
TGTGCCAGCAGCGTGGGGCTATATATTAACACTGAAGCTTTCTTT
>TRBJ2-3|NA|TRBV11-2|NA
CASSLAGDTQYF
TGTGCCAGCAGCTTAGCGGGAGATACGCAGTATTTT
>TRBJ2-7|NA|TRBV7-2|TRBD2
CASSPHPQGLAGGGEQYF
TGTGCCAGCAGCCCGCACCCTCAGGGACTAGCGGGAGGTGGGGAGCAGTACTTC
>TRBJ2-3|NA|TRBV18|TRBD1
CASNQDRGADTQYF
TGTGCCAGCAACCAGGACAGGGGTGCAGATACGCAGTATTTT
>TRBJ2-5|NA|TRBV28|TRBD2
CASQAGAETQYF
TGTGCCTCACAGGCGGGAGCAGAGACCCAGTACTTC
>TRBJ1-5|NA|TRBV28|NA
CASSLGVRVQPQHF
TGTGCCAGCAGTTTAGGCGTCAGGGTTCAGCCCCAGCATTTT
>TRBJ2-1|NA|TRBV20-1|NA
CSAGEYNEQFF
TGCAGTGCTGGGGAGTACAATGAGCAGTTCTTC
>TRBJ1-5|NA|TRBV3-1/TRBV3-2|NA
CASSLVGDQPQHF
TGTGCCAGCAGCCTAGTGGGAGATCAGCCCCAGCATTTT
>TRBJ1-1|once|TRBV5-1|NA
CASSGSTAGTEAFF
TGCGCCAGCAGCGGTTCGACAGCGGGAACTGAAGCTTTCTTT
>TRBJ2-2|NA|TRBV27|NA
CASRRQVLTGELFF
TGTGCCAGCAGGCGACAGGTTCTGACCGGGGAGCTGTTTTTT